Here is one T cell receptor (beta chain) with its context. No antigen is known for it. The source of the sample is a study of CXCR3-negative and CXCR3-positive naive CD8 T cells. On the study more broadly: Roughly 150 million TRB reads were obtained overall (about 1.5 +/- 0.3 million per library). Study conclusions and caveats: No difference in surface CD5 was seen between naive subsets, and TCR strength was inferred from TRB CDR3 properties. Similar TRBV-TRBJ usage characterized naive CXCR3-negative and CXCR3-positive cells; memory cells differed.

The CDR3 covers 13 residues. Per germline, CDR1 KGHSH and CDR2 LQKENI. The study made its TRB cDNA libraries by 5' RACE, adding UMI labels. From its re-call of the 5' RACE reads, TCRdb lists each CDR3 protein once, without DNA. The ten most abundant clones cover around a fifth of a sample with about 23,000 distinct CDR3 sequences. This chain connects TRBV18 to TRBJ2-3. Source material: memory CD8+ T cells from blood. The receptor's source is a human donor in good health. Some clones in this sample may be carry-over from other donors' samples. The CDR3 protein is CASSPPSTDTQYF.